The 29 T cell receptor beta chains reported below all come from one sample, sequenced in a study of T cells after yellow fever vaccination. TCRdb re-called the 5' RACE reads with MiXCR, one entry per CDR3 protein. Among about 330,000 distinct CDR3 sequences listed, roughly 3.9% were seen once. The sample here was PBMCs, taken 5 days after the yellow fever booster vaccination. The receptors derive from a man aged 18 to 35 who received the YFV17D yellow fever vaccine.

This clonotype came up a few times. In DNA, the CDR3 is TGTGCCACCAGCTCCCCCTACGAGCAGTACTTC. Amino acid sequence: CATSSPYEQYF. V usage is TRBV15 and J usage is TRBJ2-7; D unclear. This CDR3 spans 11 amino acids. Between the trimmed V and J ends, which lost 5 bases and 2 bases, there was a span of 4 bases. Germline V lookup: CDR1 LNHNV, CDR2 YYDKDF (reference sequence).

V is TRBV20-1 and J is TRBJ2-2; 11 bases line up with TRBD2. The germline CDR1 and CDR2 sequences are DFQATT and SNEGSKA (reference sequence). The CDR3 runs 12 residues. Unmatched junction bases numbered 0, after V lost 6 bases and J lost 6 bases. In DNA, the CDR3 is TGCAGTGCGGGACTAGCGGCCGGGGAGCTGTTTTTT. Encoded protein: CSAGLAAGELFF.

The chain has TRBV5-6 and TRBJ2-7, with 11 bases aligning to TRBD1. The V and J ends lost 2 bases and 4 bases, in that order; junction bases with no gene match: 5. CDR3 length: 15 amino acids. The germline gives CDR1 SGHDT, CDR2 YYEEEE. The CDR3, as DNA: TGTGCCAGCAGCTTTAGGGACAGGGGGGAGTACGAGCAGTACTTC. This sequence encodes CASSFRDRGEYEQYF. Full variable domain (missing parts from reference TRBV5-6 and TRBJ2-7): DAGVTQSPTHLIKTRGQQVTLRCSPKSGHDTVSWYQQALGQGPQFIFQYYEEEERQRGNFPDRFSGHQFPNYSSELNVNALLLGDSALYLCASSFRDRGEYEQYFGPGTRLTVT.

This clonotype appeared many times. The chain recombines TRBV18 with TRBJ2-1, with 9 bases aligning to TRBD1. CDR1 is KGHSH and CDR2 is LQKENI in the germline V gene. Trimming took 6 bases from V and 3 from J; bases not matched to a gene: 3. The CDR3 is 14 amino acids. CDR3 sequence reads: CASSRDRVYNEQFF. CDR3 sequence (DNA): TGTGCCAGCTCGCGGGACAGGGTCTACAATGAGCAGTTCTTC. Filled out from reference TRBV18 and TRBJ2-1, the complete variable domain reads NAGVMQNPRHLVRRRGQEARLRCSPMKGHSHVYWYRQLPEEGLKFMVYLQKENIIDESGMPKERFSAEFPKEGPSILRIQQVVRGDSAAYFCASSRDRVYNEQFFGPGTRLTVL.

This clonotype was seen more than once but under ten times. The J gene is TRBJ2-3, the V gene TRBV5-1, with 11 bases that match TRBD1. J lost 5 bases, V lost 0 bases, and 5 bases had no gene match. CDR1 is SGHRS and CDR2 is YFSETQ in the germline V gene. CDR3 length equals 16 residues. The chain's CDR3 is CASSLEGQGAGDTQYF. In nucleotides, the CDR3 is TGCGCCAGCAGCTTGGAAGGACAGGGGGCCGGAGATACGCAGTATTTT.

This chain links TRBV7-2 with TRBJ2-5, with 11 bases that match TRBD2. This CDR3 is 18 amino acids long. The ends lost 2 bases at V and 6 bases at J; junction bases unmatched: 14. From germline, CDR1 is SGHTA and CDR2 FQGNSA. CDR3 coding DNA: TGTGCCAGCAGCTTACCCCCAGTGGGTAGCGGGGGGGCACAGACCCAGTACTTC. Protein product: CASSLPPVGSGGAQTQYF.

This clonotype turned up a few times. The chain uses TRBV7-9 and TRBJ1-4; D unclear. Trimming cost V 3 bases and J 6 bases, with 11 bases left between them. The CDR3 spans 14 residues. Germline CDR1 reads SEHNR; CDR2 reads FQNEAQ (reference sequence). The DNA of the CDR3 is TGTGCCAGCAGCTTGGGGAGAGATGATGAAAAACTGTTTTTT. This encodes CASSLGRDDEKLFF.

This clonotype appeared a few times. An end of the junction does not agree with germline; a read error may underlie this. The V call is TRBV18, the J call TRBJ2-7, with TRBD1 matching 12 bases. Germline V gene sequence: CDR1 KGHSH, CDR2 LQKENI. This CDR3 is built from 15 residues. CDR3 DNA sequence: TGTTCCAGCTCACTCGCCGGGACAGGGGGCGCGGGGCAGTACTTC. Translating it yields CSSSLAGTGGAGQYF.

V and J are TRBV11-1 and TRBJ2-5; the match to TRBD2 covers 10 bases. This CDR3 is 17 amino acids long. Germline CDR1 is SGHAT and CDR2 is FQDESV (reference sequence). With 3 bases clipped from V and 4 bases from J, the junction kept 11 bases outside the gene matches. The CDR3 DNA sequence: TGTGCCAGCAGCTTTGAGTGGGAAGCGGGGGGGCGAGAGACCCAGTACTTC. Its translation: CASSFEWEAGGRETQYF.

As DNA, the CDR3 is TGTGCCAGCAGGAACAGGGGGCCTCTGTTTGGCTACACCTTC. It yields the protein CASRNRGPLFGYTF. The gene calls are TRBV2 and TRBJ1-2, with 9 bases matching TRBD1. Germline trimming cut 6 bases from V and 7 bases from J; bases unmatched to any gene: 9. Per the germline V gene, CDR1 is SNHLY and CDR2 is FYNNEI. There are 14 residues in the CDR3.

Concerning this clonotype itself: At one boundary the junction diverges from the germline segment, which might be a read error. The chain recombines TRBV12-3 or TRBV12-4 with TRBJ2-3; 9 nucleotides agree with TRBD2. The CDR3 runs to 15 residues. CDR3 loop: CDSSSRGGASDTQYF. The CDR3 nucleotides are TGTGACAGCAGTTCACGCGGGGGGGCGTCAGATACGCAGTATTTT.

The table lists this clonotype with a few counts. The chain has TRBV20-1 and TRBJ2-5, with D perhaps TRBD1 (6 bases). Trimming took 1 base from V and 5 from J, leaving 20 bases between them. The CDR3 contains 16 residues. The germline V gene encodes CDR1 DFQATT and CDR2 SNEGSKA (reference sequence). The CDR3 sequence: CSARAVETGPPETQYF. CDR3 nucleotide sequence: TGCAGTGCTAGAGCCGTTGAGACAGGACCGCCGGAGACCCAGTACTTC.

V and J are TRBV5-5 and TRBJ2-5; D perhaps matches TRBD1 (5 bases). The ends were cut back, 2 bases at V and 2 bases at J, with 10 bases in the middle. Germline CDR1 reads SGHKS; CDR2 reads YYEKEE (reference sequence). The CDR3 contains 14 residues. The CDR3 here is CASSFRQMQETQYF. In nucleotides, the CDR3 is TGTGCCAGCAGCTTTAGACAGATGCAAGAGACCCAGTACTTC.

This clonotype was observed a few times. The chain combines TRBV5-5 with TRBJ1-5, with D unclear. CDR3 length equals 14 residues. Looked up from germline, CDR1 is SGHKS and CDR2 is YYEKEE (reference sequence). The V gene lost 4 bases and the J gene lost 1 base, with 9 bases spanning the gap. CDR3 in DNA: TGTGCCAGCAGCGCCTGGAAAAGCAATCAGCCCCAGCATTTT. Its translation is CASSAWKSNQPQHF.

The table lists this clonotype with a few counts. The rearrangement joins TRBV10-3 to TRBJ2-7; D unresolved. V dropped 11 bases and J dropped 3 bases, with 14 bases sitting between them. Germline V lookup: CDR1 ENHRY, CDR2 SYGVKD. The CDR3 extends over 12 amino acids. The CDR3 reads CAPRRGVYEQYF. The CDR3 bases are TGTGCCCCGCGTCGTGGAGTCTACGAGCAGTACTTC.

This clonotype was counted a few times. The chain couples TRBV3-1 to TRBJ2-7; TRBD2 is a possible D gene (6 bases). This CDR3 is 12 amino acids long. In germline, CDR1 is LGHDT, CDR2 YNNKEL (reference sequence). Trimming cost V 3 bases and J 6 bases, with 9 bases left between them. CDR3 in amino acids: CASSHRGGEQYF. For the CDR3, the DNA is TGTGCCAGCAGCCACCGGGGAGGCGAGCAGTACTTC.

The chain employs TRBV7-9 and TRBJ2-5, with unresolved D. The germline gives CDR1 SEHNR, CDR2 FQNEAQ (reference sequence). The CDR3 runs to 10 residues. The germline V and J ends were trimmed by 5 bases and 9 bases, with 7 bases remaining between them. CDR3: CASSPSPQYF. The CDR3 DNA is TGTGCCAGCAGCCCATCCCCCCAGTACTTC.

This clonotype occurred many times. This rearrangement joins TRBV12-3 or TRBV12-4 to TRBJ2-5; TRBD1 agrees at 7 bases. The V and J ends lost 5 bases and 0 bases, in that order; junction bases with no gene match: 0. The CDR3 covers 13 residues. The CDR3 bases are TGTGCCAGCAGTACAGGGGACCAAGAGACCCAGTACTTC. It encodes CASSTGDQETQYF.

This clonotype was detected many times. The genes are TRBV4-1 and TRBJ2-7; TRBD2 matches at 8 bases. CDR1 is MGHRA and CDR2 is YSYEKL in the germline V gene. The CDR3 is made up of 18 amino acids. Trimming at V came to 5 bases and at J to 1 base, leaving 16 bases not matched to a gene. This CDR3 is CASSERGGAVAGSYEQYF. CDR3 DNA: TGCGCCAGCAGCGAAAGGGGTGGGGCGGTAGCGGGGTCCTACGAGCAGTACTTC.

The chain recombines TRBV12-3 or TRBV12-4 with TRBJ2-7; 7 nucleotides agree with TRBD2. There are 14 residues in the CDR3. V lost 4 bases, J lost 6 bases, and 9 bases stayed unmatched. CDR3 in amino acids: CASSSLGGDGEQYF. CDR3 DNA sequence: TGTGCCAGCAGTTCCCTTGGGGGGGACGGCGAGCAGTACTTC.

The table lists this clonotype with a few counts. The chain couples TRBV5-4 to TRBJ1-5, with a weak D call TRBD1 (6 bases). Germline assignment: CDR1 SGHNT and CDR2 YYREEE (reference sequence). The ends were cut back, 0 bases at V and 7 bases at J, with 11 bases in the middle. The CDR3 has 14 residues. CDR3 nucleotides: TGTGCCAGCAGCTTGGCCGGGGGCGGACAGCCCCAGCATTTT. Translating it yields CASSLAGGGQPQHF.

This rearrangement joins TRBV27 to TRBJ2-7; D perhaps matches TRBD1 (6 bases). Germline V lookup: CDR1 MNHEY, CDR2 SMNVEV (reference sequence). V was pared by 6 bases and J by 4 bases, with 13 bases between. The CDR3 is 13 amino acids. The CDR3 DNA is TGTGCCAGCAGCTACGGGACACATTACGAGCAGTACTTC. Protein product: CASSYGTHYEQYF.

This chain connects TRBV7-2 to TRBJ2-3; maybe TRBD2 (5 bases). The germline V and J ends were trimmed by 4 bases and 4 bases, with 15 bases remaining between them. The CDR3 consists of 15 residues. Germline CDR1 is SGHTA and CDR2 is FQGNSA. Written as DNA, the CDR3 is TGTGCCAGCAGCTCCGCTTCCCTCGGGGCAGATACGCAGTATTTT. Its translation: CASSSASLGADTQYF.

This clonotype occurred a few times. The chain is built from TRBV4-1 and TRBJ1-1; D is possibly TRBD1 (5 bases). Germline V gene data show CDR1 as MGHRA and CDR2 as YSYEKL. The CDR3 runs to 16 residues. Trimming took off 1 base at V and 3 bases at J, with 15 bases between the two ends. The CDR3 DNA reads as TGCGCCAGCAGCCAAGGACCTGGGGGGAGCGACACTGAAGCTTTCTTT. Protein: CASSQGPGGSDTEAFF.

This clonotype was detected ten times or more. The CDR3 DNA follows: TGCAGTGCTGTTACAGGTAGCAATCAGCCCCAGCATTTT. Translation: CSAVTGSNQPQHF. V usage is TRBV20-1 and J usage is TRBJ1-5, with D possibly TRBD1 on 5 matching bases. In germline, CDR1 is DFQATT, CDR2 SNEGSKA (reference sequence). Trimming removed 5 bases from V and 0 bases from J, with 8 bases in between. The CDR3 covers 13 residues.

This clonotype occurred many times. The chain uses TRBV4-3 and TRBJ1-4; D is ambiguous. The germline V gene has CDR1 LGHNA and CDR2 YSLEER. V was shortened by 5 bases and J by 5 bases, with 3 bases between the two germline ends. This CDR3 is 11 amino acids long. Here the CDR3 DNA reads TGCGCCAGCAGCGAGAATGAAAAACTGTTTTTT. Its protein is CASSENEKLFF.

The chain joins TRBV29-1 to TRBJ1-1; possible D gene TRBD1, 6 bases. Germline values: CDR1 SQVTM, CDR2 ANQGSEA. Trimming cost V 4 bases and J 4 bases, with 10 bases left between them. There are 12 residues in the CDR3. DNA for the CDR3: TGCAGCGTTGGGGACACGGCCACTGAAGCTTTCTTT. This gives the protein CSVGDTATEAFF.

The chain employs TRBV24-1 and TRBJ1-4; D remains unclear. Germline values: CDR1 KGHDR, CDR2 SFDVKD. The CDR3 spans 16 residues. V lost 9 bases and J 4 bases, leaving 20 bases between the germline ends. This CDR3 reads CATPAGIEGRNEKLFF. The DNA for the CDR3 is TGTGCCACCCCGGCGGGTATCGAGGGCCGTAATGAAAAACTGTTTTTT.

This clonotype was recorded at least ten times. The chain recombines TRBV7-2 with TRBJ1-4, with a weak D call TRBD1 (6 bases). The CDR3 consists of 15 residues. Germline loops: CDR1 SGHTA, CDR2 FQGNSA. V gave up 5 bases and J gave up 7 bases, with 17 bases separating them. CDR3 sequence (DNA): TGTGCCAGCAGCCCGACCGGGGGCGGAGGTGAAAAACTGTTTTTT. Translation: CASSPTGGGGEKLFF.